A selection of T cell receptor beta chains follows, all from one sample in a study of shared clonotypes between healthy human individuals. The data were produced by immunoSEQ multiplex PCR, yet TCRdb's version contains in-frame clones alone and is incomplete. The repertoire holds some 1.4 million clones, with roughly 96% as singletons. Sample: naive CD4+ T cells sorted from blood. The source is a man between 25 and 39 years old in good health. CDR3s include the opening cysteine and the closing phenylalanine or tryptophan. The D gene is left open where the match is weak. Clone size, where shown, is once, few, many, or a class for clones that have expanded.

>once|TRBD2|TRBJ2-5|TRBV7-9|14
TGTGCCAGCAGCTTGATAAGCGGGAAAGAGACCCAGTACTTC
CASSLISGKETQYF
>NA|NA|TRBJ1-1|TRBV28|11
TGTGCCAGTTGCTCAGGGGTAAAAGCTTTCTTT
CASCSGVKAFF
>NA|NA|TRBJ2-7|TRBV5-4|13
TGTGCCAGCAGCTTGGACAGGCATTACGAGCAGTACTTC
CASSLDRHYEQYF
>NA|NA|TRBJ2-1|TRBV18|17
TGTGCCAGCTCATCAAGGCTGGCGGCACAGGAGAACAATGAGCAGTTCTTC
CASSSRLAAQENNEQFF
>NA|NA|TRBJ1-2|TRBV29-1|16
TGCAGCGTATCTGGAAGTACGTGGAAAATCACACGTGGCTACACCTTC
CSVSGSTWKITRGYTF
>NA|TRBD1|TRBJ2-3|TRBV28|15
TGTGCCAGCAGTTCCGGACAGGATAACACAGATACGCAGTATTTT
CASSSGQDNTDTQYF
>once|NA|TRBJ2-2|TRBV21-1|16
TGTGCCAGCAGCAAGCGGACTAGCCTGAACACCGGGGAGCTGTTTTTT
CASSKRTSLNTGELFF
>NA|TRBD1|TRBJ1-1|TRBV7-2|14
TGTGCCAGCAGCGACAGGGGTGCCCTCACTGAAGCTTTCTTT
CASSDRGALTEAFF
>NA|TRBD2|TRBJ2-1|TRBV7-6|16
TGTGCCAGCAGCTTAATTGCGGGAGGGCTTACAGCTGAGCAGTTCTTC
CASSLIAGGLTAEQFF
>NA|TRBD2|TRBJ2-3|TRBV4-3|12
TGCGCCAGCAGCCCCGCCGGGGGGACTCTCCATTTT
CASSPAGGTLHF
>NA|NA|TRBJ2-1|TRBV5-4|14
TGTGCCAGCAGCTCCACCGGGGTCTACAATGAGCAGTTCTTC
CASSSTGVYNEQFF
>NA|TRBD1|TRBJ1-2|TRBV5-6|14
TGTGCCAGCAGCTACGACAGGGATTACTATGGCTACACCTTC
CASSYDRDYYGYTF
>NA|NA|TRBJ2-5|TRBV5-5|15
TGTGCCAGCAGCTCCCCCGGGGGTGGCGGGGAGACCCAGTACTTC
CASSSPGGGGETQYF
>NA|TRBD2|TRBJ2-1|TRBV27|15
TGTGCCAGCAGTCCGAGACTAGCGGGAGGGAGTGAGCAGTTCTTC
CASSPRLAGGSEQFF
>NA|TRBD1|TRBJ2-7|TRBV27|15
TGTGCCAGCAGTCCTCCGCGGACAGGGTCCTACGAGCAGTACTTC
CASSPPRTGSYEQYF
>NA|TRBD1|TRBJ2-7|TRBV19|15
TGTGCCAGTAGTATAGTGGCAGGGGGTGGCTACGAGCAGTACTTC
CASSIVAGGGYEQYF
>NA|NA|TRBJ1-1|TRBV28|11
TGTGCCAGCAGTCCCTGGCAGGAAGCTTTCTTT
CASSPWQEAFF
>NA|TRBD1|TRBJ1-1|TRBV11-2|14
TGTGCCAGCAGCGACGACAGGGGGAACACTGAAGCTTTCTTT
CASSDDRGNTEAFF
>NA|TRBD2|TRBJ2-3|TRBV10-3|14
TGTGCCACCCGAGGCGGGGGAACCACAGATACGCAGTATTTT
CATRGGGTTDTQYF
>NA|TRBD2|TRBJ2-1|TRBV7-9|16
TGTGCCAGCAGGCTAACTAGCGGGAGGAGGTACAATGAGCAGTTCTTC
CASRLTSGRRYNEQFF
>NA|NA|TRBJ1-1|TRBV28|12
TGTGCCAGCAACATAGCCCCCACTGAAGCTTTCTTT
CASNIAPTEAFF
>NA|NA|TRBJ2-3|TRBV25-1|14
TGTGCCAGCAGTGACTCCTCTAGAGGGGATACGCAGTATTTT
CASSDSSRGDTQYF
>NA|NA|TRBJ1-2|TRBV6-1|14
TGTGCCAGCAGTGAACCCGCAGGGTTTTATGGCTACACCTTC
CASSEPAGFYGYTF
>NA|NA|TRBJ2-3|TRBV6-4|14
TGTGCCAGCAGAGCGGAAGAGTACACACGTACGCAGTATTTT
CASRAEEYTRTQYF
>NA|NA|TRBJ1-2|TRBV2|13
TGTGCCAGCAGTGACAGGGGCCTCTATGGCTACACCTTC
CASSDRGLYGYTF
>NA|NA|TRBJ2-2|TRBV2|15
TGTGCCAGCACTGATTTTGGGGGTAGGACCGGGGAGCTGTTTTTT
CASTDFGGRTGELFF
>NA|TRBD1|TRBJ1-5|TRBV6-5|13
TGTGCCAGCAGTCGGACAGGGTGGCAGCCCCAGCATTTT
CASSRTGWQPQHF
>once|NA|TRBJ2-7|TRBV28|11
TGTGCCACTCACACCGTTTACGAGCAGTACTTC
CATHTVYEQYF
>once|NA|TRBJ2-7|TRBV15|13
TGTGCCACCAGCAGATTGTTCACCAACTTCAGGTACTTC
CATSRLFTNFRYF
>NA|NA|TRBJ1-5|TRBV6-6|14
TGTGCCAGCAGTTACCGTCGGGGCAATCAGCCCCAGCATTTT
CASSYRRGNQPQHF
>NA|NA|TRBJ2-3|TRBV5-4|13
TGTGCCAGCAGCTTAAGGGCTGCAGATACGCAGTATTTT
CASSLRAADTQYF
>NA|NA|TRBJ2-1|TRBV11-2|14
TGTGCCACCGAGCGGGACACACTTAACAATGAGCAGTTCTTC
CATERDTLNNEQFF
>NA|TRBD2|TRBJ2-1|TRBV6-5|15
TGTGCCAGCAGTGGGGGCGGGAGGGCCCGGAATGAGCAGTTCTTC
CASSGGGRARNEQFF
>NA|TRBD2|TRBJ2-1|TRBV5-4|17
TGTGCCTCCCCCGGGCTAGCGGGAGGGAGCTCCTACAATGAGCAGTTCTTC
CASPGLAGGSSYNEQFF
>NA|NA|TRBJ2-7|TRBV27|13
TGTGCCAGCAGCTCGACACCTTACTACGAGCAGTACTTC
CASSSTPYYEQYF
>NA|TRBD2|TRBJ2-5|TRBV11-2|14
TGTGCCAGCAGCTCCCGAGCGGGAGAAGAGACCCAGTACTTC
CASSSRAGEETQYF
>NA|NA|TRBJ2-1|TRBV5-4|14
TGTGCCAGCAGCCGAGACAGGTCCTACAATGAGCAGTTCTTC
CASSRDRSYNEQFF
>NA|NA|TRBJ2-3|TRBV5-1|16
TGCGCCAGCAGCTTGGGGGCAGGACCGATCACAGATACGCAGTATTTT
CASSLGAGPITDTQYF
>NA|NA|TRBJ2-1|TRBV6-5|15
TGTGCCAGCAGTTCGGGGAGCTCCGACTACAATGAGCAGTTCTTC
CASSSGSSDYNEQFF
>once|NA|TRBJ1-5|TRBV28|17
TGTGCCAGCAGTTTACCCGGGGGGGAGGGGCCGCGGTGGCCCCAGCATTTT
CASSLPGGEGPRWPQHF
>NA|TRBD2|TRBJ2-1|TRBV5-1|16
TGCGCCAGCAGCCCACTAGCGGAACGGGGCTACAATGAGCAGTTCTTC
CASSPLAERGYNEQFF